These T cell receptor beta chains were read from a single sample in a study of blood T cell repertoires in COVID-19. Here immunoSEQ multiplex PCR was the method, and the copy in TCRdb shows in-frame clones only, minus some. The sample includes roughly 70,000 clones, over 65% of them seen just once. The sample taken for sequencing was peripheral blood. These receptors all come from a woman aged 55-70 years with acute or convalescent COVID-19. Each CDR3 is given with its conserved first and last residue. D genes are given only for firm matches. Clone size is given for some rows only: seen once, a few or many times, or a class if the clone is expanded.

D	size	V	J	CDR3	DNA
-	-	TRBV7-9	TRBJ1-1	CASSPWFETVLEAFF	TGTGCCAGCAGCCCTTGGTTTGAGACAGTACTTGAAGCTTTCTTT
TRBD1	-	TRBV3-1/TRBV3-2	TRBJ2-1	CASSQAGQAHNEQFF	TGTGCCAGCAGCCAAGCGGGACAGGCCCACAATGAGCAGTTCTTC
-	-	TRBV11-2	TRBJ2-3	CASSLVSGFTDTQYF	TGTGCCAGCAGCTTAGTTTCCGGGTTCACAGATACGCAGTATTTT
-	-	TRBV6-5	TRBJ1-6	CASSYNARQYNSPLHF	TGTGCCAGCAGTTACAACGCGCGACAGTATAATTCACCCCTCCACTTT
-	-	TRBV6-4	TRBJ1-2	CASRRPSDGYTF	TGTGCCAGCAGAAGACCGAGCGATGGCTACACCTTC
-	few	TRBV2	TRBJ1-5	CASSEWGEDQPQHF	TGTGCCAGCAGTGAATGGGGGGAGGATCAGCCCCAGCATTTT
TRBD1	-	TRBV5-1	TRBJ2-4	CASSGTGGNIQYF	TGCGCCAGCAGCGGGACAGGGGGAAACATTCAGTACTTC
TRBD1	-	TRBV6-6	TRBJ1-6	CASNLGQRVSPLHF	TGTGCCAGCAACCTGGGACAGCGGGTATCGCCCCTCCACTTT
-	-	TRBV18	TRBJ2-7	CASSPNNRDMRSYEQYF	TGTGCCAGCTCACCCAACAACCGGGACATGCGCTCCTACGAGCAGTACTTC
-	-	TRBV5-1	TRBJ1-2	CASSEGSYGYTF	TGCGCCAGCAGCGAGGGTAGCTATGGCTACACCTTC
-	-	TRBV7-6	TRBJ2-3	CASSLAFLDTQYF	TGTGCCAGCAGCTTAGCTTTCTTGGATACGCAGTATTTT
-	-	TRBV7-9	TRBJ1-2	CASRRDRDFDYGYTF	TGTGCCAGCAGGAGAGACCGGGACTTTGACTATGGCTACACCTTC
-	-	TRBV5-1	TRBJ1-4	CASSGTGAPNEKLFF	TGCGCCAGCAGCGGAACAGGAGCCCCTAATGAAAAACTGTTTTTT
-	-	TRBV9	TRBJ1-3	CASSVEAGSGNTIYF	TGTGCCAGCAGCGTCGAAGCAGGGTCGGGAAACACCATATATTTT
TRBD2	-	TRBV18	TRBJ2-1	CASSPLAGAYNEQFF	TGTGCCAGCTCACCACTAGCGGGAGCGTACAATGAGCAGTTCTTC
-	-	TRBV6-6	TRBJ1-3	CASSYRGREVTIYF	TGTGCCAGCAGTTATAGGGGGAGAGAGGTCACCATATATTTT
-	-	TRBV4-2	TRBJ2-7	CASRQDSSYEQYF	TGTGCCAGCAGGCAAGATAGCTCCTACGAGCAGTACTTC
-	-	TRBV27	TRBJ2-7	CASALGGRPPEDEQYF	TGTGCCAGCGCCCTGGGTGGGCGCCCGCCTGAAGACGAGCAGTACTTC
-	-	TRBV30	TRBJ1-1	CAWSVRVEAFF	TGTGCCTGGAGTGTACGGGTGGAAGCTTTCTTT
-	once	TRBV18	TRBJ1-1	CASSPPHRVMNTEAFF	TGTGCCAGCTCACCACCCCACAGGGTAATGAACACTGAAGCTTTCTTT
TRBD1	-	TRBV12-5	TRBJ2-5	CASALGQGVGQETQYF	TGTGCTAGTGCCTTGGGACAGGGCGTGGGACAAGAGACCCAGTACTTC
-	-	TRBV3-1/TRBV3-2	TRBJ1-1	CASSQAGTGGAFF	TGTGCCAGCAGCCAGGCAGGGACGGGAGGAGCTTTCTTT
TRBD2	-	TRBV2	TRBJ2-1	CASSEAAGGYNEQFF	TGTGCCAGCAGTGAAGCAGCGGGGGGTTACAATGAGCAGTTCTTC
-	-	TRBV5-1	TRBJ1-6	CASSPVQIYNSPLHF	TGCGCCAGCAGCCCCGTGCAGATATATAATTCACCCCTCCACTTT
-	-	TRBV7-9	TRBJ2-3	CASSLSTMPSTDTQYF	TGTGCCAGCAGCTTATCCACAATGCCTAGCACAGATACGCAGTATTTT
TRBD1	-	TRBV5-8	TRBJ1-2	CASSLTWDRGLQNYGYTF	TGTGCCAGCAGCCTTACGTGGGACAGGGGCCTGCAAAACTATGGCTACACCTTC
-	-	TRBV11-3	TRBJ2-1	CASSLGGPHNEQFF	TGTGCCAGCAGCTTGGGGGGGCCTCATAATGAGCAGTTCTTC
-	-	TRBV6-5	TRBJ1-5	CASNLDSYQPQHF	TGTGCCAGCAACCTCGACTCCTATCAGCCCCAGCATTTT
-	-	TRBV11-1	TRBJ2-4	CASSLDGRWAKNIQYF	TGTGCCAGCAGCTTAGACGGTCGATGGGCCAAAAACATTCAGTACTTC
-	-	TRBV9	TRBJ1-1	CASSPGLAPNTEAFF	TGTGCCAGCAGCCCAGGACTGGCCCCGAACACTGAAGCTTTCTTT
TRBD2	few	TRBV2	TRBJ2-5	CASRWEGPKETQYF	TGTGCCAGCAGATGGGAGGGTCCCAAAGAGACCCAGTACTTC
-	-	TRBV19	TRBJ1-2	CASKPTEHYGYTF	TGTGCCAGTAAACCCACAGAGCACTATGGCTACACCTTC
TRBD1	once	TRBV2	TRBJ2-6	CASSEGTGYSNVLTF	TGTGCCAGCAGTGAAGGGACAGGGTATTCCAACGTCCTGACTTTC
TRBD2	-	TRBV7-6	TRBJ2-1	CASSLMASGSNEQFF	TGTGCCAGCAGCTTAATGGCTAGCGGATCGAATGAGCAGTTCTTC
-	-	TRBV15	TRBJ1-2	CATSSSSLPAGNYGYTF	TGTGCCACCAGCAGTTCGTCCCTCCCCGCGGGAAACTATGGCTACACCTTC
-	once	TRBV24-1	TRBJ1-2	CATSTVGYGYTF	TGTGCTACGTCAACTGTCGGCTATGGCTACACCTTC
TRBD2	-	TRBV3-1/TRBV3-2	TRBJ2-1	CASSQEERGGRDEQFF	TGTGCCAGCAGCCAAGAAGAGCGGGGGGGCCGGGATGAGCAGTTCTTC
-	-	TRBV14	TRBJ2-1	CASSQVRGALGNEQFF	TGTGCCAGCAGCCAAGTCCGGGGGGCATTGGGCAATGAGCAGTTCTTC
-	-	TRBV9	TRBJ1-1	CASSVVGQNVEAFF	TGTGCCAGCAGCGTAGTGGGGCAGAACGTTGAAGCTTTCTTT
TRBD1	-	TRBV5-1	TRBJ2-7	CASSLGQGPAYEQYF	TGCGCCAGCAGCTTGGGACAGGGCCCAGCCTACGAGCAGTACTTC
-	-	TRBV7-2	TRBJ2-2	CASSSSGNTGELFF	TGTGCCAGCAGCAGTAGCGGGAACACCGGGGAGCTGTTTTTT
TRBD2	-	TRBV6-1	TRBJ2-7	CASSGYSGRTGGASEQYF	TGTGCCAGCAGTGGGTATAGCGGGAGGACCGGGGGCGCCTCCGAGCAGTACTTC
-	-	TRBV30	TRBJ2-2	CAWKRVVNTGELFF	TGTGCCTGGAAGCGAGTCGTCAACACCGGGGAGCTGTTTTTT
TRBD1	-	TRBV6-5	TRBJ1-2	CASSPDRAYGYTF	TGTGCCAGCAGCCCGGACAGGGCCTATGGCTACACCTTC
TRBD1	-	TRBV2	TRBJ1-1	CASFGQGDTEAFF	TGTGCCAGCTTTGGACAGGGAGACACTGAAGCTTTCTTT
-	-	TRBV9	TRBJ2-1	CASSVSGRSYNEQFF	TGTGCCAGCAGCGTAAGCGGACGGTCCTACAATGAGCAGTTCTTC
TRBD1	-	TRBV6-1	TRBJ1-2	CASSERQGASVGYGYTF	TGTGCCAGCAGTGAAAGACAGGGTGCTAGCGTGGGCTATGGCTACACCTTC
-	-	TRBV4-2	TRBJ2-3	CASSQGAQGIADTQYF	TGTGCCAGCAGCCAAGGGGCACAGGGAATTGCAGATACGCAGTATTTT
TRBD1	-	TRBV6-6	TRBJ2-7	CASSFRQGAYEQYF	TGTGCCAGCAGTTTCCGACAGGGGGCCTACGAGCAGTACTTC
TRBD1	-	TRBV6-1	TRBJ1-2	CASSEQGDEGYTF	TGTGCCAGCAGTGAACAGGGGGATGAAGGCTACACCTTC
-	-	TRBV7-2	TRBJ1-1	CASSLKGEGRSF	TGTGCCAGCAGCTTAAAGGGGGAGGGCAGGTCCTTT
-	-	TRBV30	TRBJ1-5	CAWSVLQGSPQHF	TGTGCCTGGAGTGTACTACAGGGATCGCCCCAGCATTTT